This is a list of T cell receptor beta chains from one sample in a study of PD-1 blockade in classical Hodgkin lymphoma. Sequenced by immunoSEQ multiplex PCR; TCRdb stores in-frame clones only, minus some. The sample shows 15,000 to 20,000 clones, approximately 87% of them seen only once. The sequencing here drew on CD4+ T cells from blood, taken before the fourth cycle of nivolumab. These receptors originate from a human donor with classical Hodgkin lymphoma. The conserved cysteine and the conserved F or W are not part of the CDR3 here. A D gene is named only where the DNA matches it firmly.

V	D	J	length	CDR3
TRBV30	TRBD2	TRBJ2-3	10	ASSGSKHTQY
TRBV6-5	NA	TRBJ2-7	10	ASSYRGARQY
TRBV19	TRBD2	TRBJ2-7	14	ASSIVGTSGTGEQY
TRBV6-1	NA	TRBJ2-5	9	ASSNQETQY
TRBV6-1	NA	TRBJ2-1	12	ASSEVTTRGEQF
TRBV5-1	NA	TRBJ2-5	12	ASSLDLTKETQY
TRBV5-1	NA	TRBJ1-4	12	ASSRDPTNEKLF
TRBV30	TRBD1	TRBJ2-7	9	AGGQGHEQY
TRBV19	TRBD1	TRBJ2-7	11	ASSNRDRDEQY
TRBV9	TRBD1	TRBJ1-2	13	ASSRQGATNYGYT
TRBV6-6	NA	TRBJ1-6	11	ASSYAGNSPLH
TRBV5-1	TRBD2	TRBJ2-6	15	ASSLGGGSSGANVLT
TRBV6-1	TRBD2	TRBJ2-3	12	ASSELAVADTQY
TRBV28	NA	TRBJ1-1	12	ASSLGNRNTEAF
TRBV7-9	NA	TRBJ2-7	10	ASSPTVYEQY
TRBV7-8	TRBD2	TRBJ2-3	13	ASSSGGGLIDTQY
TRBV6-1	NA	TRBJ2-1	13	ASSGERITDNEQF
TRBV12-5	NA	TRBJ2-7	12	ASGSPRDLYEQY
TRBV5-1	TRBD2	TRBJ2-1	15	ASSLATGGSPNNEQF
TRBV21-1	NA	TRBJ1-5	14	ASSHNSHYSNQPQH
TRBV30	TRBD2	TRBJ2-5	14	AWSGLGAGVLETQY
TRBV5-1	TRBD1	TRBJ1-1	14	ASSFGETGGRSEAF
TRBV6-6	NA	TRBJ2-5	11	ASTLPGSETQY
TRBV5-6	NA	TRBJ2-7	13	ASSSRGLSSYEQY
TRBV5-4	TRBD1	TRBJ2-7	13	ASSLGTGGNYEQY
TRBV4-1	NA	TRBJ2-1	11	ASSQDTSTVKF
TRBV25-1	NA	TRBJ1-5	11	ASSSWGNQPQH
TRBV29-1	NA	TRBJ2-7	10	SVEGGTYEQY